This TCR beta chain was captured by sequencing in a study of cytomegalovirus exposure and HLA in healthy donors. The PCR had 60 Vbeta and 13 Jbeta primers. Sequenced by immunoSEQ multiplex PCR; TCRdb stores in-frame clones only, minus some. Here the sample spans fewer than 150,000 clones, 65% to 75% being singletons. After removal of 0 bases from V and 8 bases from J, the junction contained 4 bases not matched to a gene. CDR3 size: 14 residues. Germline loops: CDR1 SGHRS, CDR2 YFSETQ. The sample comprised PBMCs. This rearrangement joins TRBV5-1 to TRBJ1-4, with TRBD1 identical over 7 bases. The origin of this receptor is a woman between 40 and 50 years old in good health and CMV-seropositive. In DNA, the CDR3 is TGCGCCAGCAGCTTGGAACAGGGGAAGGAAAAACTGTTTTTT. Its translation: CASSLEQGKEKLFF.